This record looks at one TCR beta chain sequence and its context. Its antigen is unidentified. This sample stems from a study of cytomegalovirus exposure and HLA in healthy donors. Study-level results: The authors enumerated over 150 TCR beta chains as linked to cytomegalovirus. Confirmation in vitro established that a few CMV-associated chains were specific for CMV antigens.

The length of the CDR3 is 16 residues. Germline V gives CDR1 SGHRS, CDR2 YFSETQ. Between the trimmed V and J ends, which lost 0 bases and 3 bases, there was a span of 13 bases. The donors belonged to the approximately 130-subject validation cohort, separate from the approximately 700-subject first cohort. Assay: immunoSEQ multiplex PCR; the TCRdb copy retains only in-frame clones and omits some. The sample consists of about 150,000 clones, around 90% of them appearing once. This clonotype was obtained from a woman under 30 in good health and CMV-seropositive. This rearrangement joins TRBV5-1 to TRBJ2-1; possibly TRBD1 for D (7 bases). The sample was PBMCs. The CDR3 region is CASSLAGGQNYNEQFF. The CDR3 DNA follows: TGCGCCAGCAGCTTGGCCGGGGGACAGAACTACAATGAGCAGTTCTTC.